Given below is one TCR beta chain in context. Its antigen is not yet known. Base qualities are not recorded, but no much larger clone differs from it by a single base. This record belongs to a study of OX40 agonist ivuxolimab in advanced cancers. For the study in its entirety: Ivuxolimab was an agonistic, fully human IgG2 monoclonal antibody directed against OX40 (CD134), a costimulatory receptor. The paper covers the monotherapy dose-escalation part of the phase I ivuxolimab trial, which included N ≈ 50 patients. Of the approximately 54 patients in dose escalation, around 20 had hepatocellular carcinoma, around 15 had melanoma, 9 had renal cell carcinoma and 9 had head and neck cancer. Partial responses occurred in three dose-escalation patients, of whom one had hepatocellular carcinoma and two had cutaneous melanoma. The dose-escalation cohort was about 83% male with a mean age of approximately 60 years, ranging from about 23 to 85. The point of sequencing TCRbeta in the periphery was to test whether ivuxolimab changed TCR sequence diversity and drove clonal T-cell expansion. Intravenous ivuxolimab was administered to patients every 2 weeks at six dose levels: 0.01, 0.1, 0.3, 1.5, 3 and 10 mg/kg. Prior anti-PD-1, anti-PD-L1 or anti-CTLA-4 therapy was permitted, and checkpoint inhibitors had been received by about 37% of dose-escalation patients. Paper-wide results and their limitations: At doses of 0.1 to 3.0 mg/kg, clonal expansion of both CD4+ and CD8+ T cells in blood was seen between baseline and week 6. Low levels of normalized T-cell clonal expansion were also shown by some nonresponding patients. Antigen specificity was not determined for the clonally expanded peripheral T cells. On average, CD8+ T cells showed more expanded clones than CD4+ T cells after ivuxolimab. In partial responders in the 0.1-3.0 mg/kg groups, normalized peripheral clonal expansion was found to be among the lowest, especially among CD8+ T cells.

The germline V gene sets CDR1 to SGDLS and CDR2 to YYNGEE. From cysteine to phenylalanine, the CDR3 is 13 amino acids long. The entry retains the CDR3 DNA only, 39 bases that are in frame from base 1. Trimming removed 3 bases from V and 1 base from J, leaving 5 bases between the germline ends. Patients with a history of autoimmune disease or receiving systemic immunosuppression were excluded from the trial. Peripheral blood for TCR sequencing was drawn from every dose cohort at baseline, at cycle 4 day 1 and at cycle 7 day 1. The samples were drawn from a first-in-human, open-label, multicenter phase I dose-escalation trial of ivuxolimab. Adults with locally advanced or metastatic melanoma, renal cell, hepatocellular, or head and neck squamous cell carcinoma were enrolled in the trial. Before TCR sequencing, CD4+ T cells and CD8+ T cells from peripheral blood were sorted into separate populations.

For sequencing of the TCRbeta CDR3 region, genomic DNA was extracted from the sorted cells. TCRbeta CDR3 regions were sequenced using the immunoSEQ Assay. Here the immuneACCESS table is served through TCRdb, limited to in-frame sequences with V and J called. Missing clones are a known gap in these copies; in checked studies unresolved V genes cover under half, and the rest lacks a known reason. The sample yields about 32,000 clones; roughly 88% were counted once. The ten largest make up roughly 58% of the sample. The sequence joins TRBV9 to TRBJ2-1, with no confident D gene call. The source is an adult with an advanced solid tumor such as melanoma, head and neck, liver or kidney cancer. The sample in question was CD4+ or CD8+ T cells sorted from blood, obtained in a trial of the OX40 agonist ivuxolimab. The sequenced DNA: TGTGCCAGCAGCGGGGGTTCCTACAATGAGCAGTTCTTC. It translates to CASSGGSYNEQFF.